The 9 T cell receptor beta chains presented below share a single source sample, sequenced in a study of identical twins. Using its own MiXCR run on the 5' RACE reads, TCRdb lists one record per CDR3 protein. Altogether about 500,000 distinct CDR3 sequences are present, around 15% being singletons, with the ten largest covering 0.95% to 1%. The same sample was also studied in work on yellow fever vaccine responses in identical twins.

Sequencing input: CD4+ T cells sorted from blood. These receptors were collected from a young woman in good health.

This clonotype has a handful of counts. CDR3 residues: CASNLDTSRSEQYF. The CDR3 nucleotides are TGTGCCAGCAACCTGGACACTTCGCGATCCGAGCAGTACTTC. The rearrangement joins TRBV7-2 to TRBJ2-7; D perhaps matches TRBD1 (5 bases). V was shortened by 7 bases and J by 6 bases, with 19 bases between the two germline ends. The length of the CDR3 is 14 residues. In germline, CDR1 is SGHTA, CDR2 FQGNSA.

The J gene is TRBJ2-1, the V gene TRBV20-1, with TRBD2 matching over 7 bases. The CDR3 runs 14 residues. The germline V gene encodes CDR1 DFQATT and CDR2 SNEGSKA (reference sequence). V trimming: 6 bases; J trimming: 6 bases; junction bases outside the gene matches: 11. The CDR3 region has the DNA TGCAGTGCCCCCACTAGCGTCGGGACCAATGAGCAGTTCTTC. Translation: CSAPTSVGTNEQFF.

CDR3 loop: CATSRVRVLGVNGELFF. CDR3 nucleotides: TGTGCCACCAGCAGAGTGCGAGTTTTGGGGGTAAACGGGGAGCTGTTTTTT. V and J are TRBV15 and TRBJ2-2; D may correspond to TRBD1 or TRBD2 (5 bases each). Trimming stripped 1 base from V and 7 bases from J, with 19 bases between. This CDR3 region has 17 residues. Germline CDR1 and CDR2: LNHNV and YYDKDF (reference sequence).

The chain links TRBV7-8 to TRBJ2-5, with D hard to call. The CDR3 spans 14 residues. Germline CDR1 and CDR2: SGHVS and FQNEAQ. V was trimmed by 5 bases and J by 5 bases, leaving 15 bases between them. The CDR3 region is CASSRKSTGETQYF. CDR3 sequence (DNA): TGTGCCAGCAGCCGTAAAAGTACTGGGGAGACCCAGTACTTC. Together with reference TRBV7-8 and TRBJ2-5, the CDR3 gives the full variable domain: GAGVSQSPRYKVAKRGQDVALRCDPISGHVSLFWYQQALGQGPEFLTYFQNEAQLDKSGLPSDRFFAERPEGSVSTLKIQRTQQEDSAVYLCASSRKSTGETQYFGPGTRLLVL.

CDR3 sequence reads: CASSYRAYTEAFF. Here the CDR3 DNA reads TGTGCCAGTAGTTACAGGGCGTACACTGAAGCTTTCTTT. This chain links TRBV19 with TRBJ1-1; a weak D match, TRBD1 (6 bases). The CDR3 covers 13 residues. Germline V CDR1 and CDR2: LNHDA, SQIVND (reference sequence). With 5 bases removed from V and 3 bases from J, the gap between germline ends came to 10 bases.

This clonotype was counted between two and nine times. The chain recombines TRBV29-1 with TRBJ2-5, with unresolved D. Germline CDR1 SQVTM, CDR2 ANQGSEA. This CDR3 contains 14 residues. Trimming stripped 4 bases from V and 0 bases from J, with 12 bases between. The CDR3 sequence: CSVGRVGYQETQYF. The CDR3, as DNA: TGCAGCGTTGGTAGGGTCGGGTACCAAGAGACCCAGTACTTC.

This clonotype was seen only a few times. CDR3 DNA sequence: TGCGCCAGCAGCTTGGGAGCCATGAACACTGAAGCTTTCTTT. As protein: CASSLGAMNTEAFF. The V call is TRBV5-1, the J call TRBJ1-1; D ambiguous. Germline assignment: CDR1 SGHRS and CDR2 YFSETQ. The V gene lost 0 bases and the J gene lost 0 bases, with 6 bases spanning the gap. The CDR3 is 14 amino acids.

The chain uses TRBV20-1 and TRBJ2-2, with a tentative D call TRBD1 (6 bases). The CDR3 has 15 residues. The ends were cut back, 6 bases at V and 3 bases at J, with 17 bases in the middle. Germline lookup yields CDR1 DFQATT and CDR2 SNEGSKA (reference sequence). CDR3 bases: TGCAGTGCAGTGGACAGCAGAATTCACACCGGGGAGCTGTTTTTT. It specifies CSAVDSRIHTGELFF.

The chain uses TRBV3-1 and TRBJ2-1; 9 bases map to TRBD2. With 5 bases clipped from V and 7 bases from J, the junction kept 9 bases outside the gene matches. The CDR3 extends over 15 amino acids. Germline CDR1 reads LGHDT; CDR2 reads YNNKEL (reference sequence). The CDR3 sequence is CASSSLAGLGNEQFF. Here the CDR3 DNA reads TGTGCCAGCAGCTCACTAGCGGGCCTGGGGAATGAGCAGTTCTTC.